This T cell receptor (beta chain) was sequenced in a study of blood T cell repertoires in COVID-19. About the study: The United States, Italy and Spain supplied acute and convalescent COVID-19 samples. Nucleic acid was either cDNA or gDNA, and it came from T cells, B-cell-depleted T cells, or PBMCs.

The germline gives CDR1 LNHDA, CDR2 SQIVND (reference sequence). Trimming stripped 5 bases from V and 6 bases from J, with 13 bases between. The CDR3 totals 14 residues. Sequencing was performed with immunoSEQ multiplex PCR; in TCRdb, only in-frame clones are kept and a portion is missing. The sample shows roughly 150,000 clones, around 89% of them seen only once. The receptor comes from a man between 60 and 75 years old with active or convalescent COVID-19. This chain links TRBV19 with TRBJ1-4; TRBD1 might be the D (6 bases). The sequenced sample was peripheral blood. The CDR3 protein is CASSPTGKHEKLFF. In DNA, the CDR3 is TGTGCCAGTAGTCCCACAGGGAAACATGAAAAACTGTTTTTT.